Described below is a single T cell receptor beta chain sequence and its context. This sample stems from a study of blood T cell repertoires in COVID-19. The wider study: From the United States, Italy and Spain came samples of acute and convalescent COVID-19. T cells, B-cell-depleted T cells, or PBMCs provided the cDNA or gDNA that served as material.

This CDR3 has 16 residues. The V gene end was trimmed by 4 bases and the J gene end by 6 bases; junction bases not matched to a gene: 16. Germline CDR1 and CDR2: SGDLS and YYNGEE. In the original processing: Amplification from reference gene primers served as the basis for estimated nucleated cell counts. The protocol was immunoSEQ multiplex PCR, while the TCRdb copy is restricted to in-frame clones and leaves out a portion. D and trimming come from the DNA, and the V and J calls and clone size come from that table. The sample carries 55,000 to 85,000 clones, around 86% recorded once. This clonotype was sampled from a human donor in a cohort sampled during active COVID-19. Sequencing used peripheral blood. The gene calls are TRBV9 and TRBJ2-7; 7 positions match TRBD1. In DNA form, the CDR3 reads TGTGCCAGCAGCACGAGTCCCGGGACAGCCACCCCCGAGCAGTACTTC. Its protein product is CASSTSPGTATPEQYF.